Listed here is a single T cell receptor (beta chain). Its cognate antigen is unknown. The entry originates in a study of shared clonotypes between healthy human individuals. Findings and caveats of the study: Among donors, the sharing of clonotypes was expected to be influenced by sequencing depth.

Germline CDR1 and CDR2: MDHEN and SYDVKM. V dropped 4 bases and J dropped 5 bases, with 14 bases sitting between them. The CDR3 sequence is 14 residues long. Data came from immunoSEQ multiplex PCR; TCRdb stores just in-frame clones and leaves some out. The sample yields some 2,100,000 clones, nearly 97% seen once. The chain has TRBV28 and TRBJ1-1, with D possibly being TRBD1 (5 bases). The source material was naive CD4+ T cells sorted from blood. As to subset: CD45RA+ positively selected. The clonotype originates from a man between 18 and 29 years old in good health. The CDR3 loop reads CASSSSAGRTEAFF. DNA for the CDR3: TGTGCCAGCAGTTCATCGGCAGGGCGAACTGAAGCTTTCTTT.